This TCR beta chain comes out of a study of blood T cell repertoires in COVID-19. Study at large: The United States, Italy and Spain supplied acute and convalescent COVID-19 samples. PBMCs, B-cell-depleted T cells, or T cells provided the cDNA or gDNA that made up the material.

The germline CDR1 and CDR2 sequences are PRHDT and FYEKMQ (reference sequence). V lost 6 bases and J lost 4, with 13 bases in between. CDR3 size: 14 residues. As originally analysed: Quantification of nucleated cells was approximated via reference gene primer amplification. Only in-frame clones appear in the TCRdb table, and some are missing; sequencing was by immunoSEQ multiplex PCR. V and J calls and clone size are given by that table; D and trimming were obtained from the DNA. The sample has more than 95,000 clones; 85% to 90% are singletons. In this sample, this clone turned up a few times. The source material was peripheral blood. V usage is TRBV13 and J usage is TRBJ1-5, with D maybe TRBD1 (6 bases). The sequence was collected from a human donor in a cohort sampled during active COVID-19. The CDR3 region has the DNA TGTGCCAGCAGTAGAGGTCAGGGGAATCAGCCCCAGCATTTT. Protein: CASSRGQGNQPQHF.